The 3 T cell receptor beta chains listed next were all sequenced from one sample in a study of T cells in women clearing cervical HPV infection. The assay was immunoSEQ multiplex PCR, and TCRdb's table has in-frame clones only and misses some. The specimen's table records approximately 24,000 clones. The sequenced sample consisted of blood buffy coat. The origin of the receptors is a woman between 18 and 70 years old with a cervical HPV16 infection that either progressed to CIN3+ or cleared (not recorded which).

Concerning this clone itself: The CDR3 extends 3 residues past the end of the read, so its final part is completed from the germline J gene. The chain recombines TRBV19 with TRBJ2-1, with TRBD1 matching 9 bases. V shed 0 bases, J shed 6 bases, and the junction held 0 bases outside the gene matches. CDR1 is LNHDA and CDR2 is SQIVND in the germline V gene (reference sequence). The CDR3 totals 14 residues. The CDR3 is CASSIEDRGNEQFF. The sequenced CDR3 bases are TGTGCCAGTAGTATAGAGGACAGGGGCAATGAG.

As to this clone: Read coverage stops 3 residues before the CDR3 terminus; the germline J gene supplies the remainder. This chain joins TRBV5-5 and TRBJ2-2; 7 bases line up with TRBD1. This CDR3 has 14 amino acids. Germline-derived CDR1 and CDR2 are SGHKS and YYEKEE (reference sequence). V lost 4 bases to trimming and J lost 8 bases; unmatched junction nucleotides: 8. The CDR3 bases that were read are TGTGCCAGCAGCGGGGGACAGATCCAGGGGGAG. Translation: CASSGGQIQGE. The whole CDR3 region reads CASSGGQIQGELFF. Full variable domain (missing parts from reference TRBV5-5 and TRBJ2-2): DAGVTQSPTHLIKTRGQQVTLRCSPISGHKSVSWYQQVLGQGPQFIFQYYEKEERGRGNFPDRFSARQFPNYSSELNVNALLLGDSALYLCASSGGQIQGELFFGEGSRLTVL.

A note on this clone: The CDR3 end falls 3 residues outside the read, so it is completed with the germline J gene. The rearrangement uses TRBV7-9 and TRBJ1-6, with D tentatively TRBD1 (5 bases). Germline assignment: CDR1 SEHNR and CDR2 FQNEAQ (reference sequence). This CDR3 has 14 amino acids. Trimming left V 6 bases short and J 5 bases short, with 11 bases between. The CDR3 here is CASRPGHNNSPLHF. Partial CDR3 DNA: TGTGCCAGCAGACCCGGACACAATAATTCACCC.